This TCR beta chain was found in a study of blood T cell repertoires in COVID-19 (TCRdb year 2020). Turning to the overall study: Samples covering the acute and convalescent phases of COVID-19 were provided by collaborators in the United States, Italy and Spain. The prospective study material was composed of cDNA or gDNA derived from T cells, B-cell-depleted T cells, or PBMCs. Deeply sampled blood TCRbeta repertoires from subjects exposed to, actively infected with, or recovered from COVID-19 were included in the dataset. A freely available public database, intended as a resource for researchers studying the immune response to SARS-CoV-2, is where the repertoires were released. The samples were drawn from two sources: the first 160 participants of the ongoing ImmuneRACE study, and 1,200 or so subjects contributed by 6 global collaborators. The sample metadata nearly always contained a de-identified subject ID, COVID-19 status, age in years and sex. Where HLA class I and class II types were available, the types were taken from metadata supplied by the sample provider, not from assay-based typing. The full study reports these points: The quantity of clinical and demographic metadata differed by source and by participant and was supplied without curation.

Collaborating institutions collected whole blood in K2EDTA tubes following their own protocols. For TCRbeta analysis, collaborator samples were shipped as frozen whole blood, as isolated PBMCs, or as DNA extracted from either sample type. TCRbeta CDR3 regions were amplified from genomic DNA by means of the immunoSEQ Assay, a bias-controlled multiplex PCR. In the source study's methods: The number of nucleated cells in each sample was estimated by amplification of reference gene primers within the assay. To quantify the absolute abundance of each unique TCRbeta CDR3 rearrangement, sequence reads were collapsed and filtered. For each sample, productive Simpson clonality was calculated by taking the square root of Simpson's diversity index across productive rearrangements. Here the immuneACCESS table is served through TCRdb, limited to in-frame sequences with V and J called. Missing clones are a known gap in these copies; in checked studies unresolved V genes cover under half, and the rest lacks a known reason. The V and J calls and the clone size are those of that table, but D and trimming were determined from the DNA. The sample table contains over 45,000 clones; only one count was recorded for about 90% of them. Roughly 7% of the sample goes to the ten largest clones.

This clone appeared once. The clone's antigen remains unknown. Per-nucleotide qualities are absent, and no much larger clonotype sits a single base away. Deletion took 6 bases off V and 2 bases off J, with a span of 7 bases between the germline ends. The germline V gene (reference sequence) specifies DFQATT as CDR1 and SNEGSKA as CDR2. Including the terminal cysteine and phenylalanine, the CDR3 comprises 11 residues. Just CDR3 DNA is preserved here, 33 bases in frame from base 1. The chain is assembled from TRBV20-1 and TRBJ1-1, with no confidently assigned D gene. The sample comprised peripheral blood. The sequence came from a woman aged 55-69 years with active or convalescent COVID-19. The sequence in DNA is TGCAGTGCGGAGCTAAACACTGAAGCTTTCTTT. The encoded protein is CSAELNTEAFF.